This TCR beta chain was sequenced in a study of blood T cell repertoires in COVID-19. Whole-study context: Sites in the United States, Italy and Spain provided acute and convalescent COVID-19 samples. PBMCs, B-cell-depleted T cells, or T cells provided the cDNA or gDNA that made up the material.

TCRdb's table, derived via immunoSEQ multiplex PCR, lists solely in-frame clones and lacks some. The table shows 120,000 or so clones, with 70% to 85% occurring only once. The sequenced sample was peripheral blood. This clonotype was sampled from a woman in her 70s with acute or convalescent COVID-19.

The CDR3 nucleotides read TGCGCCAGCAGCCAAGAGGGGGGGATGACCGGGGAGCTGTTTTTT. Protein product: CASSQEGGMTGELFF. The rearrangement joins TRBV4-3 to TRBJ2-2; TRBD2 matches 7 bases. V gave up 0 bases and J gave up 5 bases; unmatched junction bases: 3. Per the germline V gene, CDR1 is LGHNA and CDR2 is YSLEER. This CDR3 contains 15 residues.